This T cell receptor beta chain was sequenced in a study of glioma-infiltrating T cells. Study results and caveats: Non-neoplastic patients had below-expected tissue-blood divergence, while all gliomas exceeded expectation.

This clonotype was observed at least ten times. Its specificity is unknown. The iRepertoire nested amplicon-rescue multiplex PCR amplified TCR alpha and beta CDR3s from RNA. TCRdb re-called the multiplex PCR reads with MiXCR, one entry per CDR3 protein. This sample carries more than 9,500 distinct CDR3 sequences, roughly 29% of them seen once, and the ten largest clones take 35% to 50%. Looked up from germline, CDR1 is SGHVS and CDR2 is FNYEAQ. The CDR3 has 15 residues. V was shortened by 3 bases and J by 3 bases, with 15 bases between the two germline ends. This chain uses TRBV7-6 with TRBJ2-7, with D possibly matching TRBD1 (6 bases). Sequencing was performed on glioma tissue, nonneoplastic brain tissue, or PBMCs (not recorded which). The TCR comes from a human donor with low-grade glioma or glioblastoma, undergoing nonglioma brain surgery, or in good health (not recorded which). CDR3 sequence reads: CASSLTSDSYYEQYF. The DNA of the CDR3 is TGTGCCAGCAGCTTGACCTCGGACAGTTACTACGAGCAGTACTTC.